The 4 T cell receptor beta chains presented below share a single source sample, sequenced in a study of control samples from healthy donors and cancer patients. TCRdb keeps only in-frame clones here, not all; method: immunoSEQ multiplex PCR. Of 100,000 to 150,000 clones in the sample, approximately 92% were seen once. The sequencing input was PBMCs. The receptors were sampled from a man aged 80 or over with head and neck cancer.

V usage is TRBV10-3 and J usage is TRBJ1-2, with 10 bases identical to TRBD1. Germline-derived CDR1 and CDR2 are ENHRY and SYGVKD. This CDR3 has 14 residues. V shed 6 bases and J 5 bases; nucleotides not matched to a gene: 6. The CDR3 sequence is CAIRGTGARYGYTF. The CDR3 nucleotides are TGTGCCATCAGAGGGACAGGGGCTAGATATGGCTACACCTTC.

V is TRBV10-1 and J is TRBJ2-4, with D perhaps TRBD2 (6 bases). This CDR3 has 13 residues. V lost 8 bases, J lost 9 bases, and 17 bases lay in between. Germline lookup yields CDR1 WNHNN and CDR2 SYGVQD (reference sequence). The CDR3 here is CASSSSVGGIQYF. The CDR3 region has the DNA TGCGCCAGCTCCTCTAGCGTCGGCGGCATTCAGTACTTC.

The chain links TRBV28 to TRBJ2-5, with 9 bases that match TRBD2. Germline-derived CDR1 and CDR2 are MDHEN and SYDVKM. The CDR3 has 14 residues. V was clipped by 5 bases and J by 4 bases; unmatched bases: 5. The CDR3 DNA reads TGTGCCAGCAGTCCGTTAGCGGGAGCAGAGACCCAGTACTTC. Translation gives CASSPLAGAETQYF.

The chain joins TRBV27 to TRBJ1-6, with 9 nucleotides matching TRBD1. The CDR3 is 14 amino acids. The germline V gene encodes CDR1 MNHEY and CDR2 SMNVEV (reference sequence). The V gene end was trimmed by 4 bases and the J gene end by 7 bases; junction bases not matched to a gene: 2. CDR3: CASSYGQGNSPLHF. The CDR3 DNA reads TGTGCCAGCAGTTACGGACAGGGGAATTCACCCCTCCACTTT.